Here is one T cell receptor (beta chain) with its context. Antigen: not known. The data belong to a study of shared clonotypes between healthy human individuals. Across the whole study: CD8 memory received one plate per donor, CD8 naive two, CD4 memory three and CD4 naive three. Findings and limits, study-wide: Memory subsets generally showed smaller estimated richness than naive subsets did.

V gave up 5 bases and J gave up 6 bases, with 15 bases separating them. The CDR3 consists of 13 residues. The germline gives CDR1 SGHRS, CDR2 YFSETQ. This table comes from immunoSEQ multiplex PCR, and its TCRdb copy is limited to in-frame clones, with some not included. This table has more than 2,000,000 clones, roughly 92% appearing once. V gene TRBV5-1 combines with J gene TRBJ2-7, with a weak D call TRBD2 (6 bases). Specimen: naive CD4+ T cells sorted from blood. Described subset: CD45RA+ positively selected. The receptor's source is a man aged 18 to 30 in good health. Here the CDR3 reads CASRIVQEGEQYF. CDR3 DNA sequence: TGCGCCAGCAGGATTGTCCAGGAGGGCGAGCAGTACTTC.